Listed here are 21 T cell receptor beta chains from one sample, sequenced in a study of T cell responses to AZD1222 COVID-19 vaccine. Generated by immunoSEQ multiplex PCR, the TCRdb table keeps only in-frame clones and is missing some. The sample records 120,000 or so clones, over 75% being singletons. The sequences come from peripheral blood, collected on day 0 of AZD1222 vaccination. Every receptor here comes from an adult in good health.

The chain couples TRBV5-1 to TRBJ1-1, with 11 bases that match TRBD1. Germline assignment: CDR1 SGHRS and CDR2 YFSETQ. V lost 0 bases and J lost 6; bases outside the gene matches: 4. CDR3 length equals 15 residues. CDR3 coding DNA: TGCGCCAGCAGCTTGGTAGGACAGGGGGCCTCTGAAGCTTTCTTT. Translation gives CASSLVGQGASEAFF. Full variable domain (outside the CDR3, taken from reference TRBV5-1 and TRBJ1-1): KAGVTQTPRYLIKTRGQQVTLSCSPISGHRSVSWYQQTPGQGLQFLFEYFSETQRNKGNFPGRFSGRQFSNSRSEMNVSTLELGDSALYLCASSLVGQGASEAFFGQGTRLTVV.

This clone came up once. The V and J genes are TRBV7-9 and TRBJ2-7; weak D call: TRBD2 (5 bases). This CDR3 has 14 amino acids. V dropped 4 bases and J dropped 3 bases, with 13 bases sitting between them. Per the germline V gene, CDR1 is SEHNR and CDR2 is FQNEAQ (reference sequence). CDR3 in amino acids: CASSSPGNGYEQYF. CDR3 bases: TGTGCCAGCAGCTCGCCCGGGAACGGCTACGAGCAGTACTTC.

The chain uses TRBV30 and TRBJ2-7; a weak D match, TRBD1 (5 bases). The CDR3 length is 14 residues. V was clipped by 3 bases and J by 2 bases, with 14 bases between them. Germline-derived CDR1 and CDR2 are GTSNPN and SVGIG (reference sequence). The CDR3 is CAWSSWGNTYEQYF. The DNA for the CDR3 is TGTGCCTGGAGCTCCTGGGGCAACACCTACGAGCAGTACTTC.

This rearrangement joins TRBV6-5 to TRBJ1-4; a weak D match, TRBD1 (5 bases). Germline lookup yields CDR1 MNHEY and CDR2 SVGAGI. The CDR3 sequence is 14 residues long. V gave up 2 bases and J gave up 5 bases, with 9 bases separating them. In DNA form, the CDR3 reads TGTGCCAGCAGTTACGGGACGGGAAATGAAAAACTGTTTTTT. Translation gives CASSYGTGNEKLFF.

V and J are TRBV6-5 and TRBJ2-3, with D uncertain. Trimming took off 6 bases at V and 5 bases at J, with 18 bases between the two ends. The CDR3 has 15 amino acids. Germline V gene data show CDR1 as MNHEY and CDR2 as SVGAGI. CDR3 in DNA: TGTGCCAGCAGCCCCGGGCTCTTCCGCGGAGATACGCAGTATTTT. Translation gives CASSPGLFRGDTQYF.

Points on this clone: The sample contains more than one DNA sequence encoding this CDR3. The rearrangement uses TRBV29-1 and TRBJ1-3, with a tentative D call TRBD1 (5 bases). CDR3 length: 13 amino acids. V gave up 3 bases and J gave up 0 bases, with 6 bases separating them. CDR1 SQVTM and CDR2 ANQGSEA come from the germline V gene. DNA for the CDR3: TGCAGCGTTGATGGGGGCTCTGGAAACACCATATATTTT. Residues: CSVDGGSGNTIYF.

Turning to this clone: The same CDR3 arises from other DNA sequences in this sample as well. The J gene is TRBJ2-1, the V gene TRBV9, with 8 bases aligning to TRBD2. Germline V gives CDR1 SGDLS, CDR2 YYNGEE. The CDR3 sequence is 15 residues long. V lost 0 bases and J lost 3; bases outside the gene matches: 2. CDR3 sequence (DNA): TGTGCCAGCAGCGTAGATAGCGGGAACTACAATGAGCAGTTCTTC. It is translated as CASSVDSGNYNEQFF.

The chain combines TRBV9 with TRBJ2-4; 7 positions match TRBD1. This CDR3 comprises 12 residues. Germline V gene sequence: CDR1 SGDLS, CDR2 YYNGEE. The V gene end was trimmed by 3 bases and the J gene end by 6 bases; junction bases not matched to a gene: 0. The DNA for the CDR3 is TGTGCCAGCAGCGGGACAGGAAACATTCAGTACTTC. Its protein product is CASSGTGNIQYF.

V and J are TRBV4-3 and TRBJ2-7; 9 bases agree with TRBD2. J lost 3 bases, V lost 0 bases, and 9 bases had no gene match. The length of the CDR3 is 17 residues. CDR1 and CDR2 from the germline V gene are LGHNA and YSLEER. The CDR3 sequence is CASSQDPLAGINYEQYF. As DNA, the CDR3 is TGCGCCAGCAGCCAAGACCCCCTAGCGGGGATTAACTACGAGCAGTACTTC.

This clone occurred once. The V call is TRBV5-1, the J call TRBJ1-3; D not certain. V dropped 2 bases and J dropped 0 bases, with 6 bases sitting between them. The germline V gene has CDR1 SGHRS and CDR2 YFSETQ. There are 14 residues in the CDR3. CDR3 in amino acids: CASSFGSSGNTIYF. The CDR3 nucleotides are TGCGCCAGCAGCTTTGGCAGCTCTGGAAACACCATATATTTT.

The V call is TRBV5-8, the J call TRBJ1-5, with TRBD1 matching over 9 bases. This CDR3 comprises 14 residues. Germline V lookup: CDR1 SGHTS, CDR2 YDEGEE. V trimming: 3 bases; J trimming: 6 bases; junction bases outside the gene matches: 4. CDR3 protein: CASSSGTGIQPQHF. The CDR3 DNA follows: TGTGCCAGCAGCTCCGGGACAGGGATTCAGCCCCAGCATTTT.

This sequence joins TRBV18 and TRBJ2-1; 11 bases are shared with TRBD1. The CDR3 spans 13 residues. Germline V gene data show CDR1 as KGHSH and CDR2 as LQKENI. V trimming: 6 bases; J trimming: 9 bases; junction bases outside the gene matches: 4. The chain's CDR3 is CASSSGTGGEQFF. The CDR3 DNA is TGTGCCAGCTCTAGCGGGACAGGGGGTGAGCAGTTCTTC.

This chain joins TRBV7-2 and TRBJ2-5, with D possibly TRBD2 on 5 matching bases. The CDR3 totals 14 residues. The V end was cut by 4 bases, the J end by 5 bases, with 14 bases between. Germline CDR1 and CDR2: SGHTA and FQGNSA. CDR3 nucleotides: TGTGCCAGCAGCTCCCAACTAGTGGGGGAGACCCAGTACTTC. This sequence encodes CASSSQLVGETQYF.

This clone came up once. V is TRBV20-1 and J is TRBJ2-7; D remains unclear. CDR1 is DFQATT, CDR2 SNEGSKA, per germline (reference sequence). The CDR3 covers 11 residues. Trimming took 5 bases from V and 6 from J, leaving 11 bases between them. Here the CDR3 DNA reads TGCAGTGCTCCGACTCCGCTCGAGCAGTACTTC. This sequence encodes CSAPTPLEQYF.

V gene TRBV7-8 combines with J gene TRBJ1-1; D is unresolved. The V end was cut by 1 base, the J end by 11 bases, with 14 bases between. This CDR3 comprises 13 residues. CDR1 and CDR2 (germline): SGHVS, FQNEAQ. The DNA of the CDR3 is TGTGCCAGCAGCTTAGGAACCGTCGTTGAGGCTTTCTTT. This gives the protein CASSLGTVVEAFF. Together with reference TRBV7-8 and TRBJ1-1, the CDR3 gives the full variable domain: GAGVSQSPRYKVAKRGQDVALRCDPISGHVSLFWYQQALGQGPEFLTYFQNEAQLDKSGLPSDRFFAERPEGSVSTLKIQRTQQEDSAVYLCASSLGTVVEAFFGQGTRLTVV.

V gene TRBV27 combines with J gene TRBJ2-1, with TRBD1 identical over 9 bases. The CDR3 has 13 residues. Germline CDR1 and CDR2: MNHEY and SMNVEV (reference sequence). Germline trimming cut 10 bases from V and 6 bases from J; bases unmatched to any gene: 7. The CDR3 bases are TGTGCCACCCAAGGGACAGGGCGCAATGAGCAGTTCTTC. It encodes CATQGTGRNEQFF.

The chain carries TRBV6-5 and TRBJ2-2; no clear D gene. The V gene lost 2 bases and the J gene lost 5 bases, with 15 bases spanning the gap. Germline V gene sequence: CDR1 MNHEY, CDR2 SVGAGI. The CDR3 totals 16 residues. This CDR3 reads CASSYVNSLGTGELFF. CDR3 nucleotides: TGTGCCAGCAGTTACGTAAACTCTCTGGGAACCGGGGAGCTGTTTTTT.

This rearrangement joins TRBV7-2 to TRBJ1-6, with TRBD1 as a possible D gene (6 bases). This CDR3 contains 15 residues. V shed 5 bases and J shed 3 bases, with 11 bases lying between them. Germline V CDR1 and CDR2: SGHTA, FQGNSA. The CDR3 loop is CASSIRQDYNSPLHF. The CDR3 DNA reads TGTGCCAGCAGCATCCGACAGGACTATAATTCACCCCTCCACTTT.

V gene TRBV29-1 combines with J gene TRBJ2-1; 10 bases fit TRBD1. Germline V gene sequence: CDR1 SQVTM, CDR2 ANQGSEA. The CDR3 loop spans 12 amino acids. With 8 bases clipped from V and 9 bases from J, the junction kept 7 bases outside the gene matches. The CDR3 region has the DNA TGCAGCATCCGACAGGGGGCGGCTGAGCAGTTCTTC. Encoded protein: CSIRQGAAEQFF.

V gene TRBV9 combines with J gene TRBJ2-1, with 7 bases identical to TRBD2. The CDR3 loop spans 14 amino acids. V dropped 3 bases and J dropped 4; count of bases not matched to a gene: 4. The germline CDR1 and CDR2 sequences are SGDLS and YYNGEE. In nucleotides, the CDR3 is TGTGCCAGCAGCGAAACTAGCGCGTACAATGAGCAGTTCTTC. Encoded protein: CASSETSAYNEQFF. Using reference TRBV9 and TRBJ2-1 for the parts outside the CDR3, the full variable domain is DSGVTQTPKHLITATGQRVTLRCSPRSGDLSVYWYQQSLDQGLQFLIQYYNGEERAKGNILERFSAQQFPDLHSELNLSSLELGDSALYFCASSETSAYNEQFFGPGTRLTVL.

The gene calls are TRBV18 and TRBJ1-6, with D unresolved. V was shortened by 4 bases and J by 10 bases, with 14 bases between the two germline ends. Per the germline V gene, CDR1 is KGHSH and CDR2 is LQKENI. This CDR3 is 14 amino acids long. The CDR3 loop is CASSRAQRESPLHF. CDR3 bases: TGTGCCAGCTCACGAGCCCAGAGAGAGTCACCCCTCCACTTT. The variable domain in full, with the rest retrieved from reference TRBV18 and TRBJ1-6, is NAGVMQNPRHLVRRRGQEARLRCSPMKGHSHVYWYRQLPEEGLKFMVYLQKENIIDESGMPKERFSAEFPKEGPSILRIQQVVRGDSAAYFCASSRAQRESPLHFGNGTRLTVT.